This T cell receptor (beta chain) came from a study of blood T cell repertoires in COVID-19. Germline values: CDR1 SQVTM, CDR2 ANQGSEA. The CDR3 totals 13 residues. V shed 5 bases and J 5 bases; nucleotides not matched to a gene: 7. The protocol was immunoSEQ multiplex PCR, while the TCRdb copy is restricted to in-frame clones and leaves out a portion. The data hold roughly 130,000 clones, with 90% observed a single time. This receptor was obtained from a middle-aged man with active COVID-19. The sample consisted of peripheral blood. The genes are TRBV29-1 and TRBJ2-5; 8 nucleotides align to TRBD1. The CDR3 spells CSVISRGRETQYF. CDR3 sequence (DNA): TGCAGCGTTATTAGCAGGGGGCGGGAGACCCAGTACTTC.